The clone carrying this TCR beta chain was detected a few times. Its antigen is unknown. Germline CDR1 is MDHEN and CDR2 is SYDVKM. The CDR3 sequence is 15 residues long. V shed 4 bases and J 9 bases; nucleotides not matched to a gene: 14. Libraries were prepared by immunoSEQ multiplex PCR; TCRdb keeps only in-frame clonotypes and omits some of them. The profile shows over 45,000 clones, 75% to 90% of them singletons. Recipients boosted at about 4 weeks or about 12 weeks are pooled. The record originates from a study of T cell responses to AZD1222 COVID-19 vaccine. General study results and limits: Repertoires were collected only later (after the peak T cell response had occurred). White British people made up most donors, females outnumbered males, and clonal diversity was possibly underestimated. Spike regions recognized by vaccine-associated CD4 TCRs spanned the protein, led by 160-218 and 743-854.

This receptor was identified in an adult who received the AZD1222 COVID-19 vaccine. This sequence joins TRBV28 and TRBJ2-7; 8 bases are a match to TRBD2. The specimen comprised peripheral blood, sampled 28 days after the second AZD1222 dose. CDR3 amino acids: CASSSRREDVQAQYF. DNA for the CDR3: TGTGCCAGCAGTTCACGGCGGGAGGACGTTCAGGCGCAGTACTTC.